This T cell receptor (beta chain) was captured by sequencing in a study of post-analysis software for immune sequencing data. Overall study: Patients with relapsing-remitting, secondary progressive and progressive-relapsing multiple sclerosis courses were all represented. Findings and limits, study-wide: Patients showed TRBV5-6, TRBV5-1 and TRBV20-1 among 4 or 5 TRBV segments more frequent than in controls. Strong co-clustering by F measure linked samples that shared a preparation batch.

Unique molecular identifiers tagged the TCR beta cDNA libraries. The T cell input of roughly 0.85 to 11 million gave about half a million cDNA molecules. TCRdb passed the PCR reads through MiXCR, listing each CDR3 protein once. The sample includes about 540,000 distinct CDR3 sequences, 34% of them seen just once. Remarks on this clonotype: Its specificity is unknown.

Germline V gene lookup returns CDR1 KGHDR and CDR2 SFDVKD. The CDR3 loop spans 14 amino acids. After removal of 4 bases from V and 5 bases from J, the junction contained 4 bases not matched to a gene. This rearrangement joins TRBV24-1 to TRBJ2-7, with 10 bases matching TRBD1. The clonotype was recovered from a girl aged 2-17 years with multiple sclerosis. Specimen: blood. In DNA form, the CDR3 reads TGTGCCACCAGTGACCGGGACAGGGGTCACGAGCAGTACTTC. Translated: CATSDRDRGHEQYF.